This T cell receptor (beta chain) was recorded in a study of T cell responses to AZD1222 COVID-19 vaccine. Study-level findings and limits: Close to half of spike-specific TCRs reportedly recognize unmutated variant regions. Distributed over spike, vaccine-associated CD4 TCRs predominated at 160-218 and 743-854.

Comments on this clone: Its antigen is unidentified. Germline is not matched at one junction end, which may reflect a read error.

The CDR3 consists of 11 residues. In germline, CDR1 is GTSNPN, CDR2 SVGIG (reference sequence). Using immunoSEQ multiplex PCR, the repertoire was profiled, and TCRdb retains in-frame clones only, with some absent. The repertoire holds 150,000 to 200,000 clones, with around 90% as singletons. The chain joins TRBV30 to TRBJ1-6, with a weak D call TRBD1 (5 bases). The clonotype comes from an adult in good health. The sample consisted of peripheral blood, taken on day 0 of AZD1222 vaccination. The CDR3 DNA is TGTGCCTGGAGTGTACTCAGGGATATCTACTTT. It encodes CAWSVLRDIYF.